This TCR beta chain appears in the sequencing data of a study of T cell repertoires in cytomegalovirus infection. Study-wide background: Public TCR beta signatures were indicative of both CMV infection and a matching HLA type.

With V trimmed by 5 bases and J by 8 bases, 5 bases remained unmatched. The CDR3 runs to 13 residues. CDR1 and CDR2 from the germline V gene are SGHNT and YYREEE (reference sequence). This clonotype was seen more than once but under ten times. Its antigen is currently unknown. Study observations and caveats: Predominance within the ex vivo response was attributable to HLA-C-restricted CMV-specific TCR beta clonotypes. CMV carriers with the relevant HLA were identified by cumulative public TCR beta family frequency.

In TCRdb, the reads were re-called with MiXCR into one record per CDR3 protein. The table lists about 240,000 distinct CDR3 sequences, about 12% of them singletons. The chain is built from TRBV5-4 and TRBJ2-1; 9 positions match TRBD1. This clonotype originated in a human donor in good health (CMV status not recorded). Some clones in this sample may be carry-over from other donors' samples. The sample consisted of PBMCs. In nucleotides, the CDR3 is TGTGCCAGCAGGATACAGGGGGCCGATGAGCAGTTCTTC. Amino acid sequence: CASRIQGADEQFF.